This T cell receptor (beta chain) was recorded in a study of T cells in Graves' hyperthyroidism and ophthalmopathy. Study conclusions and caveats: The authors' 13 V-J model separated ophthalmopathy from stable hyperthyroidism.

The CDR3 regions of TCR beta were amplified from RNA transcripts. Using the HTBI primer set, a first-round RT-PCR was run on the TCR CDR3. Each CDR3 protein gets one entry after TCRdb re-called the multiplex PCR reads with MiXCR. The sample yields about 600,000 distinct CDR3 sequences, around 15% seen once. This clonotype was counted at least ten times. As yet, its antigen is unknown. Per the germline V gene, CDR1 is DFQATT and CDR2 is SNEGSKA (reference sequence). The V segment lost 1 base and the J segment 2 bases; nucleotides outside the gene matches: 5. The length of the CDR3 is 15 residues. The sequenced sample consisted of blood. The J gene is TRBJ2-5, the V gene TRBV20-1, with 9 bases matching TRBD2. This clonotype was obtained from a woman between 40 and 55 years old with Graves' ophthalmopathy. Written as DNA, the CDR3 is TGCAGTGCTAGAGCCAGGACTAGCGCACAAGAGACCCAGTACTTC. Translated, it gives CSARARTSAQETQYF.